This TCR beta chain was found in a study of metastatic and nonmetastatic thyroid tumors. On the study more broadly: Samples came from malignant and benign thyroid patients, and repertoires were compared across blood and tumor or nodule tissue.

Judged by abundance, this clone is medium-sized. Its target is unknown. The J segment lost 4 bases and the V segment lost 2 bases, leaving 7 bases of the junction unmatched. This CDR3 contains 16 residues. Germline assignment: CDR1 MNHEY and CDR2 SVGEGT. Until they underwent thyroid surgery, no patient had received any treatment. In the source study's methods: CDR3 differences across clinicopathological groups were used to build a distant-metastasis classifier for papillary thyroid cancer. Via MiXCR, TCRdb re-called the PCR reads. What appears here as the V and J calls and clone size reflects TCRdb's work, not the paper's. The sample has tens of thousands of clones, approximately 11% seen once; the top ten hold approximately 8.1%. Study-wide findings and caveats: Patients with malignant thyroid tumors reportedly had significantly higher TCR beta diversity than those with benign nodules, in blood and tumor.

The receptor was isolated from a female donor with papillary thyroid cancer or a benign thyroid nodule (not recorded which). Some clones in this sample may be carry-over from other donors' samples. The material sequenced was blood. The V gene is TRBV6-2 or TRBV6-3, the J gene TRBJ2-7; TRBD2 agrees at 11 bases. CDR3 in amino acids: CASSYLDSGRDYEQYF. The CDR3 DNA is TGTGCCAGCAGTTACCTCGATAGCGGGAGGGATTACGAGCAGTACTTC.